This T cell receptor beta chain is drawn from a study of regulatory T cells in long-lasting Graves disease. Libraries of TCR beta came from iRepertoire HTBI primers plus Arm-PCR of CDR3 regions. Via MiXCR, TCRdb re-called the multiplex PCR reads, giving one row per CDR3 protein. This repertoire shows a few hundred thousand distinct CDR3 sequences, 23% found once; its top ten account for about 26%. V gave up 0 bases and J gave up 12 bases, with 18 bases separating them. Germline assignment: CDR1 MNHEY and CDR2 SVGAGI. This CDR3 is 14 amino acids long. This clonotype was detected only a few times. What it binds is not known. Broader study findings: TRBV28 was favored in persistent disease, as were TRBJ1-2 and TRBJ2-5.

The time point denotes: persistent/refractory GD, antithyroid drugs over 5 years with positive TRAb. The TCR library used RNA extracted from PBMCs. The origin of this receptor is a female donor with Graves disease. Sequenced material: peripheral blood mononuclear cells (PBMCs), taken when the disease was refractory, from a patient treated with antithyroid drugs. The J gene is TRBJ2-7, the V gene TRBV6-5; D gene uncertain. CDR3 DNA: TGTGCCAGCAGTTACTCGGATGACGGAACCCCGGGGTACTTC. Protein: CASSYSDDGTPGYF.